This TCR beta chain was sequenced for a study of blood T cell repertoires in COVID-19. The table came from immunoSEQ multiplex PCR; TCRdb's copy has only in-frame clones and leaves some out. The sample consists of some 300,000 clones, 90% to 95% of them appearing once. This clone was counted only a few times. V lost 3 bases and J lost 3, with 9 bases in between. The CDR3 is 13 residues long. Per germline, CDR1 ENHRY and CDR2 SYGVKD. This receptor was identified in a woman between 25 and 40 years old who had been exposed to COVID-19. The V call is TRBV10-3, the J call TRBJ2-7; D is perhaps TRBD1 (5 bases). The sample taken for sequencing was PBMCs or T cells enriched from blood (not recorded which). The DNA of the CDR3 is TGTGCCATCAGTGATATAGACAGCTACGAGCAGTACTTC. It yields the protein CAISDIDSYEQYF.